This T cell receptor beta chain was sequenced in a study of PD-L1 blockade in urothelial cancer. Study-wide background: Patients commenced atezolizumab in about 2014, and it was given at 1,200 mg intravenously every 3 weeks. Most patients, about nine tenths of the roughly 30, were males with bladder-origin cancer. Blood analysis occurred 3 weeks (second dose) and 6 weeks after treatment start.

The protocol was immunoSEQ multiplex PCR, while the TCRdb copy is restricted to in-frame clones and leaves out a portion. Of 25,000 to 35,000 clones in the sample, about nine tenths were seen once. V lost 6 bases, J lost 4 bases, and 9 bases stayed unmatched. Germline V gene sequence: CDR1 MDHEN, CDR2 SYDVKM. The CDR3 totals 15 residues. The sample was PBMCs, taken around atezolizumab (anti-PD-L1) treatment. This chain uses TRBV28 with TRBJ2-1, with 7 bases that match TRBD1. The clonotype was recovered from a man aged 45-65 years with urothelial cancer. The CDR3 here is CASSPSTGNYNEQFF. The CDR3 region has the DNA TGTGCCAGCAGCCCCTCGACAGGGAATTACAATGAGCAGTTCTTC.